The clone carrying this T cell receptor (beta chain) was seen just once. This specimen comes from a study of blood T cell repertoires in COVID-19. Study information: In each case, the material was cDNA or gDNA derived from T cells, B-cell-depleted T cells, or PBMCs.

The method was immunoSEQ multiplex PCR; TCRdb's version includes in-frame clones alone and lacks a portion of them. The sample lists tens of thousands of clones; roughly three quarters were seen once. The CDR3 runs 16 residues. The V gene's germline CDR1 is MNHNS and CDR2 SASEGT. The V segment lost 3 bases and the J segment 7 bases; nucleotides outside the gene matches: 14. Material: peripheral blood. The chain couples TRBV6-1 to TRBJ1-2; TRBD1 matches 7 bases. This TCR was recovered from a human donor in a cohort sampled during active COVID-19. CDR3 sequence (DNA): TGTGCCAGCAGTGATCGGACAGGATCGAGTCTCCGTGGCTACACCTTC. The encoded protein is CASSDRTGSSLRGYTF.